The 12 T cell receptor beta chains below come from one sample, sequenced in a study of PD-1 blockade in classical Hodgkin lymphoma. The repertoire was sequenced with immunoSEQ multiplex PCR; TCRdb's copy has only in-frame clones and lacks some. This table holds 10,000 to 15,000 clones, around 83% found once. Specified time point: cycle 4 day 1 (C4D1), after less than 7 weeks of nivolumab. All patients relapsed after autologous stem cell transplantation, and brentuximab vedotin exposure varied. Purification of CD4+ T cells from thawed PBMCs was performed via magnetic negative selection. Material: CD4+ T cells from blood, obtained before the fourth cycle of nivolumab. These receptors originate from a human donor with classical Hodgkin lymphoma.

V is TRBV14 and J is TRBJ2-3; D possibly corresponds to TRBD1 (5 bases). CDR1 and CDR2 (germline): SGHDN, FVKESK. Trimming removed 4 bases from V and 2 bases from J, with 10 bases in between. This CDR3 region has 14 residues. Here the CDR3 DNA reads TGTGCCAGCAGCCGGGGCAGGGTCACAGATACGCAGTATTTT. It codes for CASSRGRVTDTQYF.

This clone was counted once. The rearrangement joins TRBV5-1 to TRBJ2-5; 9 positions match TRBD2. Germline V gene sequence: CDR1 SGHRS, CDR2 YFSETQ. The junction had 12 bases not matched to a gene; V was cut back by 1 base and J by 5 bases. The CDR3 runs 17 residues. CDR3 DNA: TGCGCCAGCAGCTTGTTCAGTCTAGCGGGATTCCAGGAGACCCAGTACTTC. This sequence encodes CASSLFSLAGFQETQYF.

The V and J genes are TRBV28 and TRBJ1-2; D is uncertain. Trimming took off 8 bases at V and 5 bases at J, with 9 bases between the two ends. The germline CDR1 and CDR2 sequences are MDHEN and SYDVKM. This CDR3 comprises 11 residues. The CDR3 protein is CASLTRYGYTF. The CDR3 DNA sequence: TGTGCCAGCCTTACACGTTATGGCTACACCTTC.

V is TRBV6-1 and J is TRBJ2-7; 9 positions agree with TRBD2. The CDR3 totals 14 residues. The V gene's germline CDR1 is MNHNS and CDR2 SASEGT. Trimming removed 7 bases from V and 4 bases from J; junction bases left unmatched: 8. In DNA, the CDR3 is TGTGCCAGCATGCTGGTAGCGGGGGCTTACGAGCAGTACTTC. It yields the protein CASMLVAGAYEQYF.

This chain links TRBV2 with TRBJ2-7; D unclear. Trimming cost V 7 bases and J 3 bases, with 16 bases left between them. The CDR3 runs 14 residues. CDR1 SNHLY and CDR2 FYNNEI come from the germline V gene. The CDR3 protein is CASISQRTLYEQYF. CDR3 nucleotides: TGTGCCAGCATTTCTCAGAGGACCCTCTACGAGCAGTACTTC.

The J gene is TRBJ2-7, the V gene TRBV6-1, with D perhaps matching TRBD1 or TRBD2 (7 bases each). V lost 5 bases to trimming and J lost 4 bases, with 15 bases between them. The CDR3 consists of 14 residues. Germline V gene lookup returns CDR1 MNHNS and CDR2 SASEGT. The CDR3 nucleotides are TGTGCCAGCAGTCCTAGACAGGGACTATACGAGCAGTACTTC. It encodes CASSPRQGLYEQYF.

The rearrangement uses TRBV5-8 and TRBJ2-7, with TRBD1 matching over 10 bases. With 3 bases clipped from V and 4 bases from J, the junction kept 1 base outside the gene matches. The CDR3 has 13 residues. Germline-derived CDR1 and CDR2 are SGHTS and YDEGEE. The DNA for the CDR3 is TGTGCCAGCAGCTGGGACAGGGGTTACGAGCAGTACTTC. Encoded protein: CASSWDRGYEQYF.

This clone was seen a single time. CDR3 sequence reads: CASSLLAKENTEAFF. DNA for the CDR3: TGCGCCAGCAGCTTGCTGGCAAAAGAGAACACTGAAGCTTTCTTT. The genes are TRBV5-1 and TRBJ1-1; D remains unclear. This CDR3 spans 15 amino acids. V lost 1 base, J lost 1 base, and 11 bases lay in between. The germline V gene encodes CDR1 SGHRS and CDR2 YFSETQ. Together with reference TRBV5-1 and TRBJ1-1, the CDR3 gives the full variable domain: KAGVTQTPRYLIKTRGQQVTLSCSPISGHRSVSWYQQTPGQGLQFLFEYFSETQRNKGNFPGRFSGRQFSNSRSEMNVSTLELGDSALYLCASSLLAKENTEAFFGQGTRLTVV.

This clone was detected only once. The CDR3 loop reads CASSDLAGFQDTQYF. As DNA, the CDR3 is TGTGCCAGCAGTGATCTAGCGGGCTTTCAAGATACGCAGTATTTT. The rearrangement joins TRBV25-1 to TRBJ2-3; 8 bases are a match to TRBD2. In germline, CDR1 is MGHDK, CDR2 SYGVNS. Trimming cost V 3 bases and J 5 bases; bases outside gene matches: 7. The CDR3 is made up of 15 amino acids.

The rearrangement links TRBV18 to TRBJ1-2; 12 nucleotides match TRBD1. V trimming: 4 bases; J trimming: 8 bases; junction bases outside the gene matches: 5. Germline CDR1 KGHSH, CDR2 LQKENI. CDR3 length: 14 residues. In DNA form, the CDR3 reads TGTGCCAGCTCACAGGGGACAGGGGGCGAAGGCTACACCTTC. It encodes CASSQGTGGEGYTF.

V usage is TRBV11-3 and J usage is TRBJ2-2; perhaps TRBD2 as D (5 bases). The CDR3 consists of 15 residues. V lost 3 bases and J 4 bases, leaving 12 bases between the germline ends. Germline loops: CDR1 SGHNT, CDR2 YENEEA. In nucleotides, the CDR3 is TGTGCCAGCAGCTTGAGGGCCCAGGCCACCGGGGAGCTGTTTTTT. It is translated as CASSLRAQATGELFF.

This sequence joins TRBV6-5 and TRBJ1-2; D gene unclear. CDR3 length: 13 residues. Germline CDR1 is MNHEY and CDR2 is SVGAGI. V lost 0 bases and J 4 bases, leaving 6 bases between the germline ends. As DNA, the CDR3 is TGTGCCAGCAGTTACTCGAGTGTCTATGGCTACACCTTC. It encodes CASSYSSVYGYTF.